The 20 T cell receptor beta chains given below trace back to one sample, sequenced in a study of blood T cells in healthy people across ages. PCR was performed a second time for about 7 to 11 cycles using a sample-barcoded 5' primer and a J-beta primer mix. TCRdb reanalysed the 5' RACE reads using MiXCR and keeps one entry per CDR3 protein. Of about 1,500,000 distinct CDR3 sequences listed, approximately 42% are singletons. The sequenced sample was blood. All receptors come from a woman in her late teens or twenties in good health.

The genes are TRBV2 and TRBJ2-5; TRBD1 matches at 8 bases. The CDR3 covers 13 residues. V was pared by 4 bases and J by 5 bases, with 3 bases of the junction left unmatched. CDR1 SNHLY and CDR2 FYNNEI come from the germline V gene. This CDR3 reads CASSGQGYETQYF. The CDR3 coding sequence is TGTGCCAGCAGTGGACAGGGGTATGAGACCCAGTACTTC.

The chain uses TRBV18 and TRBJ2-7, with TRBD1 matching over 7 bases. The CDR3 totals 15 residues. CDR1 and CDR2 from the germline V gene are KGHSH and LQKENI. V trimming: 0 bases; J trimming: 4 bases; junction bases outside the gene matches: 6. The CDR3 DNA follows: TGTGCCAGCTCACCACCGACAGGGAAGAATTACGAGCAGTACTTC. It encodes CASSPPTGKNYEQYF.

The rearrangement links TRBV21-1 to TRBJ1-2; the table's D call of TRBD1 was not tested on the DNA. TRBV21-1 is noted as a pseudogene. The CDR3 contains 17 residues. The CDR3: CASSKIEGAPENYGYTF. CDR3 sequence (DNA): TGTGCCAGCAGCAAAATTGAGGGGGCGCCGGAAAACTATGGCTACACCTTC.

Notes on this clonotype: One junction end disagrees with the germline gene, perhaps due to a read error. This rearrangement joins TRBV7-3 to TRBJ1-1, with a tentative D call TRBD1 (5 bases). The CDR3 is 15 residues long. CDR1 is SGHTA and CDR2 is FQGTGA in the germline V gene. The CDR3 sequence: CASSPRPTVNTEAFF. For the CDR3, the DNA is TGCGCCAGCAGCCCGAGACCGACAGTGAACACTGAAGCTTTCTTT.

The chain recombines TRBV20-1 with TRBJ2-6; possible D gene TRBD1, 6 bases. The V and J ends lost 3 bases and 0 bases respectively, with 12 bases between them. The CDR3 has 16 residues. The germline gives CDR1 DFQATT, CDR2 SNEGSKA (reference sequence). The CDR3 protein is CSASLQGYSGANVLTF. CDR3 sequence (DNA): TGCAGTGCTAGTCTACAGGGCTACTCTGGGGCCAACGTCCTGACTTTC.

The CDR3 DNA is TGCGCCAGCAGCGGAGGACTAGGAGTGGGAGAGCAGTACTTC. It yields the protein CASSGGLGVGEQYF. The chain is built from TRBV5-1 and TRBJ2-5, with 7 bases aligning to TRBD2. The V segment lost 4 bases and the J segment 11 bases; nucleotides outside the gene matches: 14. Germline CDR1 is SGHRS and CDR2 is YFSETQ. This CDR3 is 14 amino acids long.

This clonotype was counted at least ten times. This chain links TRBV20-1 with TRBJ2-3; 10 nucleotides line up with TRBD2. V shed 6 bases and J 6 bases; nucleotides not matched to a gene: 6. CDR1 is DFQATT and CDR2 is SNEGSKA in the germline V gene (reference sequence). The CDR3 runs 13 residues. The CDR3 loop reads CSAASGGSDTQYF. DNA of the CDR3: TGCAGTGCGGCTAGCGGGGGCTCGGATACGCAGTATTTT.

The J gene is TRBJ2-4, the V gene TRBV28; D perhaps matches TRBD1 (6 bases). V lost 11 bases, J lost 13 bases, and 27 bases lay in between. This CDR3 region has 14 residues. CDR1 and CDR2 (germline): MDHEN, SYDVKM. In DNA form, the CDR3 reads TGTGCCTCCTCGGACCGGGACATCCCCTACCAGCAGTACTTC. Its translation: CASSDRDIPYQQYF.

The V call is TRBV19, the J call TRBJ2-1; 10 nucleotides line up with TRBD2. Germline values: CDR1 LNHDA, CDR2 SQIVND (reference sequence). The CDR3 extends over 15 amino acids. V lost 4 bases to trimming and J lost 8 bases; unmatched junction nucleotides: 8. The CDR3 loop reads CASSTKSGRVYEQFF. DNA of the CDR3: TGTGCCAGTAGTACCAAGAGCGGGAGGGTGTATGAGCAGTTCTTC.

Comments on this clonotype: The germline gene is not matched at one end of the junction; a read error may be the cause. The V gene is TRBV9, the J gene TRBJ1-2, with D possibly TRBD1 on 5 matching bases. The CDR3 runs 15 residues. Germline CDR1 is SGDLS and CDR2 is YYNGEE. The CDR3 sequence: CACSAPSGRYYGYTF. CDR3 in DNA: TGTGCCTGCAGCGCTCCCTCAGGGAGGTACTATGGCTACACCTTC.

This chain uses TRBV6-2 or TRBV6-3 with TRBJ2-1; 10 positions match TRBD2. From germline, CDR1 is MNHEY and CDR2 SVGEGT. The V segment lost 2 bases and the J segment 9 bases; nucleotides outside the gene matches: 4. The CDR3 contains 14 residues. CDR3 sequence: CASSYLAGVGEQFF. CDR3 coding DNA: TGTGCCAGCAGTTACCTAGCGGGAGTAGGTGAGCAGTTCTTC.

The CDR3 DNA sequence: TGTGCCAGCAGTTTAGGACCCAGGGGGTTAGCTAACTATGGCTACACCTTC. This sequence encodes CASSLGPRGLANYGYTF. The gene calls are TRBV27 and TRBJ1-2; 7 positions match TRBD1. The CDR3 spans 17 residues. Germline CDR1 MNHEY, CDR2 SMNVEV (reference sequence). Germline trimming cut 2 bases from V and 0 bases from J; bases unmatched to any gene: 9.

This clonotype came up a few times. This chain uses TRBV12-3 or TRBV12-4 with TRBJ2-7, with D possibly called TRBD1 or TRBD2 (6 bases each). The CDR3 covers 15 residues. V lost 3 bases, J lost 1 base, and 13 bases lay in between. The CDR3 protein is CASSLRGDGSYEQYF. CDR3 nucleotides: TGTGCCAGCAGTTTGAGGGGGGACGGATCCTACGAGCAGTACTTC.

With regard to this clonotype: At one of its ends the junction is not consistent with the germline gene, which may arise from a read error. The chain has TRBV12-3 or TRBV12-4 and TRBJ2-5, with TRBD2 identical over 9 bases. The closer fit of TRBJ2-7 to the DNA end suggests the J call may be wrong. This CDR3 region has 14 residues. DNA of the CDR3: TGTGTCAGCAGTCGTGCTAGCGGGGTCTACGAGCAGTACTTC. It codes for CVSSRASGVYEQYF.

The chain employs TRBV12-3 or TRBV12-4 and TRBJ2-5; tentatively, D is TRBD1 or TRBD2 (5 bases each). This CDR3 comprises 12 residues. V was cut by 6 bases and J by 11 bases, with 16 bases left in between. CDR3 region: CASRPRENEQYF. The CDR3 DNA reads TGTGCCAGCAGACCCAGGGAGAATGAGCAGTACTTC.

This chain joins TRBV5-1 and TRBJ2-1, with D possibly matching TRBD2 (6 bases). The DNA end is more similar to TRBJ2-7, so the J call may be wrong. This CDR3 is 14 amino acids long. Germline V gene sequence: CDR1 SGHRS, CDR2 YFSETQ. CDR3 DNA sequence: TGCGCCAGCAGCTCCGTGGGGGGTTACAATGAGCAGTACTTC. This encodes CASSSVGGYNEQYF.

The V call is TRBV13, the J call TRBJ2-7, with TRBD2 identical over 10 bases. This CDR3 region has 16 residues. Germline V CDR1 and CDR2: PRHDT, FYEKMQ (reference sequence). The ends lost 1 base at V and 2 bases at J; junction bases unmatched: 5. CDR3 residues: CASSLDGLAGAYEQYF. The CDR3 nucleotides read TGTGCCAGCAGCTTAGACGGGCTAGCGGGGGCCTACGAGCAGTACTTC.

This chain joins TRBV12-3 or TRBV12-4 and TRBJ1-6; weak D call: TRBD1 (6 bases). The CDR3 is made up of 13 amino acids. CDR3 residues: CAVGDNYNSPLHF. CDR3 bases: TGTGCGGTGGGGGACAATTATAATTCACCCCTCCACTTT.

The V call is TRBV20-1, the J call TRBJ1-2, with 7 bases fitting TRBD1. CDR1 DFQATT and CDR2 SNEGSKA come from the germline V gene (reference sequence). CDR3 length equals 12 residues. V lost 6 bases and J lost 6; bases outside the gene matches: 7. The CDR3 DNA reads as TGCAGTGCACTTACCCAGGGGGATGGCTACACCTTC. It encodes CSALTQGDGYTF.

This clonotype was seen more than once but under ten times. The V and J genes are TRBV29-1 and TRBJ1-2; 8 bases agree with TRBD1. Trimming took 5 bases from V and 6 from J; bases not matched to a gene: 5. There are 12 residues in the CDR3. The germline CDR1 and CDR2 sequences are SQVTM and ANQGSEA. CDR3 DNA sequence: TGCAGCGTTCCCGACAGGGGTGATGGCTACACCTTC. Its translation is CSVPDRGDGYTF.